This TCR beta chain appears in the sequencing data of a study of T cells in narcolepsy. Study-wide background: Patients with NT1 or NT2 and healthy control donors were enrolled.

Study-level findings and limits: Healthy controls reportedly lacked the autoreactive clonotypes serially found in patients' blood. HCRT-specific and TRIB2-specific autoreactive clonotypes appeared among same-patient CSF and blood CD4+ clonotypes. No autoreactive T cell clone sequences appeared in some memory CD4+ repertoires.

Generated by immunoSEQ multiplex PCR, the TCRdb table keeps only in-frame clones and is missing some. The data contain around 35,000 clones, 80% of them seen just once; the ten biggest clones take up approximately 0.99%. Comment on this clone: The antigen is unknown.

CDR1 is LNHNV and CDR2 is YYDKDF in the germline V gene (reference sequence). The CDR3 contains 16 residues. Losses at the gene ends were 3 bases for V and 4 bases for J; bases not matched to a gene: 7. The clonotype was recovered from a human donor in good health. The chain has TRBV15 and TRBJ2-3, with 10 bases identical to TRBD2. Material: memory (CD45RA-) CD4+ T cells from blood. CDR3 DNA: TGTGCCACCAGCAGTACATTAGCGGGAGGCTCAGATACGCAGTATTTT. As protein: CATSSTLAGGSDTQYF.